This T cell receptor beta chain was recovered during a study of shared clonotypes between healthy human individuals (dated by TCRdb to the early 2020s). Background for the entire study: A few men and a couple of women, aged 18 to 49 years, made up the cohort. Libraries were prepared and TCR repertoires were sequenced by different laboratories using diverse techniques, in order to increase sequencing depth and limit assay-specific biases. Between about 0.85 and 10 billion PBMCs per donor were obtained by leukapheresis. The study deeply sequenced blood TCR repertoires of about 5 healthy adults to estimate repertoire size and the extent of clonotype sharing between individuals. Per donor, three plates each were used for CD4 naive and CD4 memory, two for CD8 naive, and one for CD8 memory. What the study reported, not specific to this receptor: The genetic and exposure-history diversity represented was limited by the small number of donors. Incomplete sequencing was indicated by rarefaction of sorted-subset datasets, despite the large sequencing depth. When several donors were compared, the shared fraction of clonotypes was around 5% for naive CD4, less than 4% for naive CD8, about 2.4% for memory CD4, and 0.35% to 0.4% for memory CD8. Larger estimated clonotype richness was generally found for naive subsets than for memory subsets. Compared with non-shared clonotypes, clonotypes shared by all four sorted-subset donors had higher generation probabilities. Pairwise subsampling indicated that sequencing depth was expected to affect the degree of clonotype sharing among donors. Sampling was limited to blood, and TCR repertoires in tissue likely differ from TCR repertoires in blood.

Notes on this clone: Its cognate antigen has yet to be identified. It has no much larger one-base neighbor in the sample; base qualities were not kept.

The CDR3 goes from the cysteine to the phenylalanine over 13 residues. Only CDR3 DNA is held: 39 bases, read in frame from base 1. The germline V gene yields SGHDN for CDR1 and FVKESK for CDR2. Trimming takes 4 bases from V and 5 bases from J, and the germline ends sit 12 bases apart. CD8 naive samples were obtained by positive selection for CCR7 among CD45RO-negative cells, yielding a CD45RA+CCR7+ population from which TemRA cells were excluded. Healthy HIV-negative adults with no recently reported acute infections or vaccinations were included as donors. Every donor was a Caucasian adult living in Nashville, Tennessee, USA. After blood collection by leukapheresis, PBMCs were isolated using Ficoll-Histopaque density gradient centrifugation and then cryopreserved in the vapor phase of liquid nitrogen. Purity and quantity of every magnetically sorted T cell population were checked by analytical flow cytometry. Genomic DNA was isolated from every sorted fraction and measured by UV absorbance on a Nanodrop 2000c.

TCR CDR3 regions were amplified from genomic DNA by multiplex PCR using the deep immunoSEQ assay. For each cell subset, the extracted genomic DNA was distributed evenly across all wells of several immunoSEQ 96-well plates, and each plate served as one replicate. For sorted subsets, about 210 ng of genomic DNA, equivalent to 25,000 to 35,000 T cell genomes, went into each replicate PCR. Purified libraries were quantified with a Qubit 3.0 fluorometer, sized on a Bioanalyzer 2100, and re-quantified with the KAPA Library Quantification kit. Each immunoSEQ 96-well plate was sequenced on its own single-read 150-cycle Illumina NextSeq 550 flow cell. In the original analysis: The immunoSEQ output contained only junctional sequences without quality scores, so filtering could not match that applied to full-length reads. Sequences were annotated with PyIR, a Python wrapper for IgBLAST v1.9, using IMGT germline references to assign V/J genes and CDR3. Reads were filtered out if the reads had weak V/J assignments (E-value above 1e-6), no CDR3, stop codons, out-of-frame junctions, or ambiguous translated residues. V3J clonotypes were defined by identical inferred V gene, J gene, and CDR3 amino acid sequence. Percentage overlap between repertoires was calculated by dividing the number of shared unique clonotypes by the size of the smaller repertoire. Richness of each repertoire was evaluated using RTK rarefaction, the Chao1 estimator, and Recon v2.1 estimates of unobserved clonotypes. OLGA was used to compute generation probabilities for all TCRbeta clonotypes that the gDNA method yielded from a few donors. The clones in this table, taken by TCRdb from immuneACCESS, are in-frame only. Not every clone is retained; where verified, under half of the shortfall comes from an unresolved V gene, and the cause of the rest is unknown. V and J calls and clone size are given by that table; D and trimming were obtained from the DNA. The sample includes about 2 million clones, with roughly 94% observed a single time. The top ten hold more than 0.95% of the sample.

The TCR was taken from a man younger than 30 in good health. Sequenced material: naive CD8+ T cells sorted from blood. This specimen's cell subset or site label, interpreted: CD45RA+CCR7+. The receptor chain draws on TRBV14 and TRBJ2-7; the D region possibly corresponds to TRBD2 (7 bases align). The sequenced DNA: TGTGCCAGCAGCCTCACGGGGGGCCACGAGCAGTACTTC. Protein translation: CASSLTGGHEQYF. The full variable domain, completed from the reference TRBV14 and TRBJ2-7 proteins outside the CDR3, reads EAGVTQFPSHSVIEKGQTVTLRCDPISGHDNLYWYRRVMGKEIKFLLHFVKESKQDESGMPNNRFLAERTGGTYSTLKVQPAELEDSGVYFCASSLTGGHEQYFGPGTRLTVT.